One and the same sample provided the 19 T cell receptor beta chains below, sequenced in a study of blood T cell repertoires in COVID-19. Profiled with immunoSEQ multiplex PCR; TCRdb holds only in-frame clones, not every one. The sample consists of fewer than 350,000 clones, 70% to 90% of them appearing once. The specimen was peripheral blood. The receptor source for this set is a woman in her 30s who had recovered from COVID-19.

Of note for this clone: Other nucleotide sequences in the sample specify the same CDR3. The rearrangement uses TRBV24-1 and TRBJ1-5; D is unclear. Germline lookup yields CDR1 KGHDR and CDR2 SFDVKD. The V gene lost 3 bases and the J gene lost 1 base, with 9 bases spanning the gap. The length of the CDR3 is 15 residues. The CDR3 DNA is TGTGCCACCAGTGATCCCGGAGGGAGCAATCAGCCCCAGCATTTT. Amino acids: CATSDPGGSNQPQHF.

The chain recombines TRBV5-1 with TRBJ2-7; 9 bases are shared with TRBD1. The CDR3 totals 15 residues. Germline V gene data show CDR1 as SGHRS and CDR2 as YFSETQ. Germline trimming cut 7 bases from V and 0 bases from J; bases unmatched to any gene: 8. CDR3 sequence (DNA): TGCGCCAGCTGTCTTACAGGGGGCTACTCCTACGAGCAGTACTTC. Translated, it gives CASCLTGGYSYEQYF.

V gene TRBV27 combines with J gene TRBJ2-3, with D perhaps matching TRBD2 (6 bases). The V gene's germline CDR1 is MNHEY and CDR2 SMNVEV (reference sequence). The CDR3 totals 16 residues. Trimming shortened V by 6 bases and J by 3 bases, and 19 bases separated the two germline ends. The CDR3 protein is CASSPGTPLETDTQYF. The CDR3 DNA sequence: TGTGCCAGCAGCCCCGGGACTCCTCTCGAAACAGATACGCAGTATTTT.

The rearrangement links TRBV6-4 to TRBJ1-6, with D tentatively TRBD1 (5 bases). CDR1 and CDR2 from the germline V gene are MRHNA and SNTAGT. Between the trimmed V and J ends, which lost 5 bases and 7 bases, there was a span of 15 bases. The CDR3 loop spans 15 amino acids. CDR3 DNA: TGTGCCAGCAGTCCTACGGGGGGGGTGAATTCACCCCTCCACTTT. Protein: CASSPTGGVNSPLHF.

The gene calls are TRBV4-3 and TRBJ1-1; D gene ambiguous. CDR1 and CDR2 from the germline V gene are LGHNA and YSLEER. This CDR3 is 13 amino acids long. Trimming left V 3 bases short and J 4 bases short, with 9 bases between. CDR3 residues: CASSHRRFTEAFF. The CDR3 nucleotides read TGCGCCAGCAGCCACCGCAGGTTCACTGAAGCTTTCTTT.

The gene calls are TRBV27 and TRBJ2-7, with a possible D match to TRBD2 (6 bases). Germline CDR1 is MNHEY and CDR2 is SMNVEV (reference sequence). The CDR3 has 14 residues. V was shortened by 5 bases and J by 0 bases, with 11 bases between the two germline ends. CDR3 sequence: CASSPRTTSYEQYF. DNA of the CDR3: TGTGCCAGCAGTCCCAGGACTACCTCCTACGAGCAGTACTTC.

The chain carries TRBV27 and TRBJ2-1, with TRBD2 as a possible D gene (7 bases). V gave up 9 bases and J gave up 5 bases, with 17 bases separating them. CDR3 size: 14 residues. Germline V gene lookup returns CDR1 MNHEY and CDR2 SMNVEV (reference sequence). The CDR3 region has the DNA TGTGCCAGTCGGTGGGGGGGCCTCCACAATGAGCAGTTCTTC. Translation gives CASRWGGLHNEQFF.

The rearrangement links TRBV28 to TRBJ1-1, with a possible D match to TRBD1 (5 bases). Trimming removed 10 bases at V and 1 base at J, with 13 bases between. The CDR3 has 13 residues. Germline CDR1 reads MDHEN; CDR2 reads SYDVKM. CDR3 region: CANGGRGNTEAFF. Here the CDR3 DNA reads TGTGCCAACGGGGGACGGGGGAACACTGAAGCTTTCTTT.

The rearrangement joins TRBV2 to TRBJ2-1, with 12 bases lining up with TRBD2. CDR1 and CDR2 from the germline V gene are SNHLY and FYNNEI. The V segment lost 7 bases and the J segment 10 bases; nucleotides outside the gene matches: 14. CDR3 length: 16 amino acids. As DNA, the CDR3 is TGTGCCAGCAACCCCCCGACTAGCGGGGGATTCGAAGAGCAGTTCTTC. The encoded protein is CASNPPTSGGFEEQFF.

The CDR3 protein is CASSPRGGSGELFF. In nucleotides, the CDR3 is TGTGCCAGCTCACCTAGAGGAGGGTCCGGGGAGCTGTTTTTT. The J gene is TRBJ2-2, the V gene TRBV18; tentatively, D is TRBD2 (6 bases). V shed 3 bases and J shed 6 bases, with 11 bases lying between them. Looked up from germline, CDR1 is KGHSH and CDR2 is LQKENI. CDR3 size: 14 residues.

The CDR3 spells CASSLELAGTDTQYF. CDR3 DNA: TGTGCCAGCAGCTTGGAACTAGCGGGCACAGATACGCAGTATTTT. V and J are TRBV5-4 and TRBJ2-3, with 8 positions matching TRBD2. The germline gives CDR1 SGHNT, CDR2 YYREEE (reference sequence). The CDR3 covers 15 residues. Trimming cost V 0 bases and J 1 base; bases outside gene matches: 1.

The V and J genes are TRBV2 and TRBJ1-1; the match to TRBD1 covers 8 bases. The trim removed 7 bases at V and 1 base at J, leaving 5 bases unmatched. The CDR3 spans 14 residues. Germline V gene sequence: CDR1 SNHLY, CDR2 FYNNEI. CDR3 sequence reads: CASIRTGKNTEAFF. The CDR3 coding sequence is TGTGCCAGCATTCGGACAGGGAAGAACACTGAAGCTTTCTTT.

This clone has just a few counts. This chain uses TRBV6-5 with TRBJ1-2; possible D gene TRBD1, 5 bases. Trimming cost V 6 bases and J 4 bases, with 15 bases left between them. The CDR3 consists of 14 residues. Per the germline V gene, CDR1 is MNHEY and CDR2 is SVGAGI. CDR3 region: CASSIHRLAYGYTF. In DNA, the CDR3 is TGTGCCAGCAGCATACACAGGTTGGCCTATGGCTACACCTTC.

V usage is TRBV12-3 or TRBV12-4 and J usage is TRBJ1-5; maybe TRBD1 (5 bases). The CDR3 is made up of 13 amino acids. V shed 7 bases and J shed 7 bases, with 14 bases lying between them. CDR3 nucleotides: TGTGCCAGCACTGACAGTTCTTACCAGCCCCAGCATTTT. Translated: CASTDSSYQPQHF.

This sequence joins TRBV5-5 and TRBJ1-5; D gene uncertain. The CDR3 spans 15 residues. Germline values: CDR1 SGHKS, CDR2 YYEKEE (reference sequence). The V and J ends lost 0 bases and 1 base respectively, with 8 bases between them. The CDR3 DNA sequence: TGTGCCAGCAGCTTGGGCACAGTCAGCAATCAGCCCCAGCATTTT. This translates into CASSLGTVSNQPQHF.

The chain recombines TRBV7-9 with TRBJ1-1; TRBD1 is a possible D gene (6 bases). The CDR3 consists of 14 residues. V lost 6 bases and J 6 bases, leaving 17 bases between the germline ends. Germline lookup yields CDR1 SEHNR and CDR2 FQNEAQ (reference sequence). This CDR3 reads CASSTNRGGAEAFF. The CDR3 region has the DNA TGTGCCAGCAGTACCAACCGAGGGGGAGCTGAAGCTTTCTTT.

V is TRBV19 and J is TRBJ2-2; D is unclear. Trimming pared 6 bases from V and 5 bases from J, leaving 13 bases between. There are 14 residues in the CDR3. Germline CDR1 LNHDA, CDR2 SQIVND (reference sequence). The CDR3 here is CASSPAPRTGELFF. The CDR3 bases are TGTGCCAGTAGCCCCGCCCCGCGAACCGGGGAGCTGTTTTTT.

This clone was seen a handful of times. The chain recombines TRBV3-1 (or the pseudogene TRBV3-2) with TRBJ1-2; maybe TRBD1 (6 bases). Trimming took off 0 bases at V and 2 bases at J, with 13 bases between the two ends. Per the germline V gene, CDR1 is LGHDT and CDR2 is YNNKEL (reference sequence). This CDR3 spans 16 amino acids. CDR3 bases: TGTGCCAGCAGCCAAGAATGGTCGCAGGGGAACTATGGCTACACCTTC. Protein sequence: CASSQEWSQGNYGYTF.

This clone occurred once. The chain has TRBV6-5 and TRBJ2-7; TRBD1 might be the D (6 bases). Germline-derived CDR1 and CDR2 are MNHEY and SVGAGI. The CDR3 is made up of 14 amino acids. V was trimmed by 6 bases and J by 3 bases, leaving 15 bases between them. CDR3 sequence (DNA): TGTGCCAGCAGATCGACAGGAACCATCTACGAGCAGTACTTC. This sequence encodes CASRSTGTIYEQYF.